Listed below are T cell receptor beta chains from one sample, sequenced in a study of radiotherapy plus CTLA-4 blockade in lung cancer. Data came from immunoSEQ multiplex PCR; TCRdb stores just in-frame clones and leaves some out. The profile shows about 98,000 clones, 88% of them singletons. The specimen was peripheral blood, collected from a patient treated with radiotherapy plus ipilimumab. Every receptor here comes from a human donor with non-small cell lung cancer that progressed on radiotherapy plus ipilimumab. Each CDR3 is given with its conserved first and last residue. A D gene is named only where the DNA matches it firmly. The size of a clone is reported for some rows only, either as once, few or many, or as a class for expanded clones.

V	D	J	size	CDR3	DNA
TRBV7-9	TRBD1	TRBJ1-1	NA	CASSPGGNTEAFF	TGTGCCAGCAGCCCAGGGGGGAACACTGAAGCTTTCTTT
TRBV28	NA	TRBJ2-1	NA	CASSFSAGLNNEQFF	TGTGCCAGCAGTTTTAGCGCTGGATTGAACAATGAGCAGTTCTTC
TRBV5-4	NA	TRBJ2-7	NA	CASSRDGSSSYEQYF	TGTGCCAGCAGCCGAGACGGCTCAAGCTCCTACGAGCAGTACTTC
TRBV18	NA	TRBJ2-1	NA	CASSGDLNNEQFF	TGTGCCAGCTCCGGGGACTTGAACAATGAGCAGTTCTTC
TRBV11-3	NA	TRBJ2-3	once	CASNSGTDTQYF	TGTGCCAGCAACTCAGGGACGGATACGCAGTATTTT
TRBV6-6	TRBD2	TRBJ2-7	NA	CASSFQPGLAPYEQYF	TGTGCCAGCAGCTTCCAGCCCGGACTAGCGCCCTACGAGCAGTACTTC
TRBV7-8	TRBD1	TRBJ1-2	NA	CASSVTGGLTINGYTF	TGTGCCAGCAGCGTGACAGGGGGCCTCACTATAAATGGCTACACCTTC
TRBV6-1	NA	TRBJ2-4	NA	CASSEALWGPKNIQYF	TGTGCCAGCAGTGAAGCGCTTTGGGGGCCCAAAAACATTCAGTACTTC
TRBV14	NA	TRBJ1-3	NA	CASSPLSSGNTIYF	TGTGCCAGCAGCCCTTTGAGCTCTGGAAACACCATATATTTT
TRBV5-1	NA	TRBJ1-3	NA	CASSRSGVSSGNTIYF	TGCGCCAGCAGCCGTTCAGGGGTCAGCTCTGGAAACACCATATATTTT
TRBV5-1	TRBD2	TRBJ2-7	NA	CASSQGLAGVGSYEQYF	TGCGCCAGCAGCCAGGGACTAGCGGGAGTGGGGTCCTACGAGCAGTACTTC
TRBV11-2	NA	TRBJ2-1	NA	CASSFTSDREQFF	TGTGCCAGCAGCTTTACCTCAGACCGTGAGCAGTTCTTC
TRBV5-1	TRBD2	TRBJ2-1	NA	CASSLGLAGVREQFF	TGCGCCAGCAGCTTGGGGCTAGCGGGAGTCAGAGAGCAGTTCTTC